This T cell receptor (beta chain) was found in a study of shared T cell receptors in the human thymus. Profiled with immunoSEQ multiplex PCR; TCRdb holds only in-frame clones, not every one. The sample records 500,000 to 750,000 clones, approximately 87% being singletons. These data were also reused for a study on human thymus T cells. From that report: Immunologically healthy infants in Finland undergoing congenital heart defect surgery were the donors. Resections removed during corrective heart surgery provided the thymus tissue used. Gene usage (both V and J) appeared biased in thymic and blood repertoires. Related research found strongly overlapping thymic repertoires in unrelated individuals.

The source material was thymocytes. The receptor was derived from a boy in the first two years of life with a congenital heart defect.

CDR3 loop: CASREGQISGNTIYF. As DNA, the CDR3 is TGTGCCAGCAGAGAGGGACAGATCTCTGGAAACACCATATATTTT. The rearrangement uses TRBV11-2 and TRBJ1-3; 7 bases agree with TRBD1. Germline CDR1 reads SGHAT; CDR2 reads FQNNGV. The CDR3 totals 15 residues. Trimming took 6 bases from V and 0 from J; bases not matched to a gene: 5.